This paragraph reports one TCR beta chain. Its antigen remains unidentified. The data stem from a study of OX40 agonist ivuxolimab in advanced cancers. Study in general: An agonistic anti-OX40 (CD134) antibody, ivuxolimab, was used to treat the patients.

Findings of the study overall: Low clonal expansion, among the lowest seen, marked partial responders at 0.1-3.0 mg/kg. Among T cells, CD8+ cells averaged more expanded clones than CD4+ cells.

Generated by immunoSEQ multiplex PCR, the TCRdb table keeps only in-frame clones and is missing some. Of fewer than 25,000 clones listed, approximately 84% are singletons. The CDR3 consists of 11 residues. Germline assignment: CDR1 SEHNR and CDR2 FQNEAQ (reference sequence). Trimming took 2 bases from V and 2 from J, leaving 1 base between them. The receptor's source is an adult with an advanced solid tumor such as melanoma, head and neck, liver or kidney cancer. Sequenced here: CD4+ or CD8+ T cells sorted from blood, sampled in a trial of the OX40 agonist ivuxolimab. This sequence joins TRBV7-9 and TRBJ2-7; D call uncertain. In DNA, the CDR3 is TGTGCCAGCAGCTTAACCTACGAGCAGTACTTC. Residues: CASSLTYEQYF.